Following are 23 T cell receptor beta chains from one sample sequenced in a study of neurological immune-mediated disorders. Via MiXCR, TCRdb re-called the 5' RACE reads, giving one row per CDR3 protein. The sample shows about 59,000 distinct CDR3 sequences, around 3.8% of them seen only once. Material: PBMCs. The receptors shown here come from a woman aged 45-65 years with multiple sclerosis.

This clonotype was observed at least ten times. The chain joins TRBV7-6 to TRBJ2-3; D might be TRBD1 (5 bases). V was cut by 4 bases and J by 5 bases, with 19 bases left in between. This CDR3 comprises 16 residues. Germline CDR1 SGHVS, CDR2 FNYEAQ. The CDR3 DNA is TGTGCCAGCAGCTCCCCCCTTATAGGGGTAGTAGATACGCAGTATTTT. Amino acid sequence: CASSSPLIGVVDTQYF.

This clonotype has ten or more counts. This chain connects TRBV7-6 to TRBJ1-1; D perhaps matches TRBD1 (5 bases). This CDR3 comprises 12 residues. Trimming removed 5 bases at V and 7 bases at J, with 11 bases between. Germline V gives CDR1 SGHVS, CDR2 FNYEAQ. In DNA, the CDR3 is TGTGCCAGCAGCGCACAGAGGGGTGAAGCTTTCTTT. Translated: CASSAQRGEAFF.

Many counts were recorded for this clonotype. V usage is TRBV7-2 and J usage is TRBJ2-5, with D hard to call. The germline V and J ends were trimmed by 0 bases and 9 bases, with 11 bases remaining between them. The CDR3 has 13 amino acids. Germline assignment: CDR1 SGHTA and CDR2 FQGNSA. This chain's CDR3 is CASSLAWGGAQYF. The CDR3 nucleotides read TGTGCCAGCAGCTTAGCGTGGGGTGGGGCCCAGTACTTC.

This clonotype came up many times. J is TRBJ2-1 and V is TRBV4-2; TRBD2 matches at 9 bases. Germline CDR1 and CDR2: LGHNA and YNFKEQ. This CDR3 is 16 amino acids long. Unmatched junction bases numbered 5, after V lost 1 base and J lost 4 bases. CDR3 amino acids: CASSQAWREGYNEQFF. The CDR3 nucleotides read TGTGCCAGCAGCCAAGCTTGGCGGGAGGGTTACAATGAGCAGTTCTTC.

This clonotype was recorded at least ten times. The V call is TRBV5-1, the J call TRBJ2-5; 13 bases align to TRBD2. The ends lost 3 bases at V and 5 bases at J; junction bases unmatched: 10. The V gene's germline CDR1 is SGHRS and CDR2 YFSETQ. The CDR3 is 17 amino acids. CDR3 nucleotides: TGCGCCAGCAGCTCCGGACTAGCGGGAGAGATCCAGGAGACCCAGTACTTC. Its protein product is CASSSGLAGEIQETQYF.

Many counts were recorded for this clonotype. The CDR3 DNA is TGTGCCAGCACGTTCGATGCCTCCTACGAGCAGTACTTC. Translation gives CASTFDASYEQYF. The V gene is TRBV12-3 or TRBV12-4, the J gene TRBJ2-7; D is unclear. V gave up 7 bases and J gave up 0 bases, with 10 bases separating them. CDR3 size: 13 residues.

This clonotype was counted ten times or more. The chain joins TRBV7-3 to TRBJ2-3, with D perhaps matching TRBD2 (5 bases). Germline V CDR1 and CDR2: SGHTA, FQGTGA. The CDR3 runs 15 residues. With 4 bases removed from V and 3 bases from J, the gap between germline ends came to 14 bases. CDR3 DNA sequence: TGTGCCAGCAGCTACCCGAGCGGAATGACAGATACGCAGTATTTT. Protein product: CASSYPSGMTDTQYF.

This clonotype was detected ten times or more. The V and J genes are TRBV25-1 and TRBJ1-2, with D possibly TRBD1 on 5 matching bases. V was trimmed by 1 base and J by 4 bases, leaving 10 bases between them. The CDR3 totals 14 residues. In germline, CDR1 is MGHDK, CDR2 SYGVNS. The DNA of the CDR3 is TGTGCCAGCAGTGAATCGGGGGGTAGCTATGGCTACACCTTC. Translation gives CASSESGGSYGYTF.

Relative to its sample, this clonotype is medium-sized. The rearrangement joins TRBV7-2 to TRBJ2-2; no definite D call. This CDR3 is 12 amino acids long. Trimming took 1 base from V and 7 from J, leaving 4 bases between them. Germline V gene sequence: CDR1 SGHTA, CDR2 FQGNSA. The CDR3, as DNA: TGTGCCAGCAGCTTAGAGGTCGGGGAGCTGTTTTTT. This sequence encodes CASSLEVGELFF.

On this clonotype: A much more abundant neighbour one base away suggests this may be a read error. The chain combines TRBV20-1 with TRBJ2-1; a possible D gene is TRBD2 (5 bases). Looked up from germline, CDR1 is DFQATT and CDR2 is SNEGSKA (reference sequence). The V end was cut by 6 bases, the J end by 4 bases, with 13 bases between. CDR3 size: 13 residues. The CDR3 sequence is CSAPGIAYNEQFF. In DNA form, the CDR3 reads TGCAGTGCCCCGGGAATAGCGTACAATGAGCAGTTCTTC.

This clonotype came up many times. In nucleotides, the CDR3 is TGTGCCAGCAGTTACTGGGGAGACAAGCAAGTCTACGAGCAGTACTTC. Translated: CASSYWGDKQVYEQYF. The chain links TRBV6-2 or TRBV6-3 to TRBJ2-7, with D perhaps matching TRBD2 (5 bases). Germline assignment: CDR1 MNHEY and CDR2 SVGEGT. This CDR3 comprises 16 residues. The V and J ends lost 1 base and 3 bases respectively, with 16 bases between them.

In this sample, this clonotype turned up many times. The chain has TRBV6-2 or TRBV6-3 and TRBJ1-2; unclear D gene. Germline V lookup: CDR1 MNHEY, CDR2 SVGEGT. V was trimmed by 0 bases and J by 5 bases, leaving 16 bases between them. There are 16 residues in the CDR3. The CDR3 protein is CASSYSNGRRGYGYTF. In DNA, the CDR3 is TGTGCCAGCAGTTACTCGAACGGCAGGAGAGGATATGGCTACACCTTC.

In regard to this clonotype: The junction and the germline gene differ at one end; a read error may be behind it. This chain joins TRBV10-3 and TRBJ1-5, with D possibly TRBD1 on 5 matching bases. This CDR3 contains 14 residues. Germline CDR1 ENHRY, CDR2 SYGVKD. CDR3 sequence reads: CASADGTEFEPQNF. The CDR3, as DNA: TGTGCCAGCGCCGACGGGACCGAGTTTGAGCCCCAGAATTTT.

There are many counts of this clonotype. The V and J genes are TRBV5-1 and TRBJ1-2; D may be TRBD1 (5 bases). V was cut by 0 bases and J by 3 bases, with 9 bases left in between. The germline V gene has CDR1 SGHRS and CDR2 YFSETQ. The CDR3 has 14 amino acids. The CDR3 sequence: CASSLAVGDYGYTF. Here the CDR3 DNA reads TGCGCCAGCAGCTTGGCAGTGGGGGACTATGGCTACACCTTC.

This clonotype was seen many times. The J gene is TRBJ1-1, the V gene TRBV9, with 8 bases that match TRBD1. Looked up from germline, CDR1 is SGDLS and CDR2 is YYNGEE. The CDR3 runs 15 residues. V lost 3 bases, J lost 4 bases, and 8 bases stayed unmatched. CDR3 nucleotide sequence: TGTGCCAGCAGCGGCCCTCTTACAGGGGGCACTGAAGCTTTCTTT. It is translated as CASSGPLTGGTEAFF.

This clonotype was seen repeatedly, ten times or more. The chain carries TRBV5-1 and TRBJ2-7, with D uncertain. The CDR3 loop spans 14 amino acids. V was cut by 0 bases and J by 7 bases, with 14 bases left in between. In germline, CDR1 is SGHRS, CDR2 YFSETQ. The CDR3 DNA sequence: TGCGCCAGCAGCTTGGAGGTGGACGTGGGGGAGCAGTACTTC. Protein product: CASSLEVDVGEQYF.

This clonotype was seen ten or more times. This chain connects TRBV3-1 to TRBJ2-1, with D maybe TRBD1 (5 bases). The V gene lost 3 bases and the J gene lost 9 bases, with 15 bases spanning the gap. The CDR3 is 14 residues long. Germline lookup yields CDR1 LGHDT and CDR2 YNNKEL (reference sequence). The CDR3 nucleotides are TGTGCCAGCAGCCATAGGACATTTAATAGTGAGCAGTTCTTC. The encoded protein is CASSHRTFNSEQFF.

This clonotype is classed as large. The chain joins TRBV7-8 to TRBJ1-1, with D hard to call. Looked up from germline, CDR1 is SGHVS and CDR2 is FQNEAQ. The CDR3 loop spans 12 amino acids. The V gene lost 3 bases and the J gene lost 5 bases, with 7 bases spanning the gap. The DNA of the CDR3 is TGTGCCAGCAGCTTCCGGGTGACTGAAGCTTTCTTT. Translation gives CASSFRVTEAFF.

The table lists this clonotype with many counts. CDR3 in amino acids: CASSLGLAEAFF. As DNA, the CDR3 is TGTGCCAGCAGTTTAGGTCTCGCTGAAGCTTTCTTT. The gene calls are TRBV28 and TRBJ1-1; D gene ambiguous. Germline V CDR1 and CDR2: MDHEN, SYDVKM. Between the trimmed V and J ends, which lost 2 bases and 6 bases, there was a span of 7 bases. This CDR3 has 12 residues.

This clonotype occurred many times. The chain couples TRBV7-2 to TRBJ1-1; 8 positions agree with TRBD1. J lost 8 bases, V lost 3 bases, and 8 bases had no gene match. In germline, CDR1 is SGHTA, CDR2 FQGNSA. This CDR3 spans 14 amino acids. CDR3 DNA sequence: TGTGCCAGCAGCTTGGCAGGGGGCAGAGAGGAAGCTTTCTTT. Protein: CASSLAGGREEAFF.

In its sample, this clonotype was seen many times. This sequence joins TRBV27 and TRBJ1-4; D is perhaps TRBD1 (5 bases). The V gene lost 8 bases and the J gene lost 5 bases, with 12 bases spanning the gap. In germline, CDR1 is MNHEY, CDR2 SMNVEV (reference sequence). This CDR3 is built from 13 residues. The CDR3: CASGGRRNEKLFF. CDR3 sequence (DNA): TGTGCCAGCGGGGGAAGGCGGAATGAAAAACTGTTTTTT.

Ten or more counts support this clonotype. The chain is built from TRBV7-9 and TRBJ2-7; the D is unclear. The CDR3 sequence is 10 residues long. CDR1 is SEHNR, CDR2 FQNEAQ, per germline (reference sequence). V dropped 8 bases and J dropped 6 bases, with 8 bases sitting between them. In DNA form, the CDR3 reads TGTGCCAGCGGTCGGGTCGAGCAGTACTTC. Amino acids: CASGRVEQYF.

At least ten counts were recorded for this clonotype. The gene calls are TRBV20-1 and TRBJ2-1; 8 nucleotides agree with TRBD1. V lost 6 bases to trimming and J lost 6 bases; unmatched junction nucleotides: 13. CDR1 and CDR2 from the germline V gene are DFQATT and SNEGSKA (reference sequence). The CDR3 consists of 15 residues. In DNA, the CDR3 is TGCAGTGCCACTCACAGGGGGAAAGCAGGCAATGAGCAGTTCTTC. It encodes CSATHRGKAGNEQFF.